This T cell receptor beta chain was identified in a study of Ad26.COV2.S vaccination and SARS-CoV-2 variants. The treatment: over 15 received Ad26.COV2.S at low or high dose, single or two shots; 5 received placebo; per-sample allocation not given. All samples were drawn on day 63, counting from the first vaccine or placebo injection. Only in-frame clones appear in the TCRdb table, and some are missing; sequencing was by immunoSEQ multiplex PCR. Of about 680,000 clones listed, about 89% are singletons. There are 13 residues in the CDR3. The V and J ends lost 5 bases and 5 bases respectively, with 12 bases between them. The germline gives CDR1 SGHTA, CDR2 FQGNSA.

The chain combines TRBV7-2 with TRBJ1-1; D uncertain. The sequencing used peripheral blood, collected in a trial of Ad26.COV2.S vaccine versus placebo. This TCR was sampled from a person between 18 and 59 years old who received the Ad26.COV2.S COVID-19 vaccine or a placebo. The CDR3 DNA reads TGTGCCAGCAGCCTCTTCGAGAAAACTGAAGCTTTCTTT. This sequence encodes CASSLFEKTEAFF.